Described below is a single TCR beta chain sequence and its context. Its target is not known. The data stem from a study of shared clonotypes between healthy human individuals. Turning to the study itself: Three plates were used per donor for CD4 naive, three for CD4 memory, two for CD8 naive and one for CD8 memory.

Notes on the study in general: Tissues were not sampled, only blood, and their repertoires likely differ.

TCRdb's copy holds only in-frame clones and misses some; the assay was immunoSEQ multiplex PCR. This repertoire shows about 2,500,000 clones, roughly 92% found once; its top ten account for more than 0.12%. Memory CD4+ cells were the fraction left after CD45RA+ naive selection. This clonotype was sampled from a man aged 18 to 35 in good health. Sequences were obtained from naive CD4+ T cells sorted from blood. Subset described: CD45RA+ positively selected.

CDR3 loop: CASGDDLAKNIQYF. DNA of the CDR3: TGTGCCAGCGGTGACGATCTAGCCAAAAACATTCAGTACTTC. V is TRBV7-9 and J is TRBJ2-4, with D uncertain. Germline V gives CDR1 SEHNR, CDR2 FQNEAQ (reference sequence). Between the trimmed V and J ends, which lost 8 bases and 0 bases, there was a span of 11 bases. The CDR3 sequence is 14 residues long.